One and the same sample provided the 3 T cell receptor beta chains below, sequenced in a study of cytomegalovirus exposure and HLA in healthy donors. PCR was performed using 60 Vbeta and 13 Jbeta primers. Measured with immunoSEQ multiplex PCR; TCRdb has only the in-frame clones, and not every one. Of fewer than 250,000 clones listed, nearly 80% were seen once; the top ten hold 1.8%. The sequencing input was PBMCs. These TCRs come from a male donor in good health and CMV-seronegative.

This clone was picked up one time. CDR3 sequence: CASSSYGTSGSSSYEQYF. CDR3 nucleotide sequence: TGTGCCAGCAGCTCATATGGGACTAGCGGGTCTAGCTCCTACGAGCAGTACTTC. This chain uses TRBV13 with TRBJ2-7; TRBD2 agrees at 12 bases. CDR1 and CDR2 from the germline V gene are PRHDT and FYEKMQ (reference sequence). This CDR3 contains 18 residues. V dropped 4 bases and J dropped 0; count of bases not matched to a gene: 10.

The CDR3 sequence: CASSWAPGQGEETQYF. As DNA, the CDR3 is TGTGCCAGCAGCTGGGCCCCTGGACAGGGGGAAGAGACCCAGTACTTC. The gene calls are TRBV5-6 and TRBJ2-5, with 10 nucleotides matching TRBD1. V was clipped by 3 bases and J by 3 bases; unmatched bases: 8. Germline V gene data show CDR1 as SGHDT and CDR2 as YYEEEE. The CDR3 sequence is 16 residues long.

The chain combines TRBV7-9 with TRBJ1-4; 11 bases line up with TRBD1. CDR1 is SEHNR and CDR2 is FQNEAQ in the germline V gene (reference sequence). CDR3 size: 15 residues. Unmatched junction bases numbered 6, after V lost 5 bases and J lost 7 bases. CDR3: CASSPPGQGGEKLFF. In DNA, the CDR3 is TGTGCCAGCAGCCCTCCGGGACAGGGGGGTGAAAAACTGTTTTTT.